Below are 14 T cell receptor beta chains sequenced from a single sample in a study of OX40 agonist ivuxolimab in advanced cancers. The protocol used for the library was the immunoSEQ multiplex PCR assay. TCRdb took this table from immuneACCESS and kept in-frame rearrangements with V and J called. Such tables lack part of the clones; where checked against another copy, unresolved V genes explain under half of the gap, and the rest is unexplained. This sample has approximately 74,000 clones in its table, and 91% of those were observed once. The ten largest account for about 0.3% of the sample. This specimen was CD4+ or CD8+ T cells sorted from blood, taken in a trial of the OX40 agonist ivuxolimab. All receptors derive from an adult with an advanced solid tumor such as melanoma, head and neck, liver or kidney cancer.

CDR3: CASSGWMAHGYTF. CDR3 nucleotide sequence: TGTGCCAGCAGCGGTTGGATGGCCCATGGCTACACCTTC. The chain recombines TRBV9 with TRBJ1-2; D uncertain. V shed 3 bases and J shed 6 bases, with 12 bases lying between them. From germline, CDR1 is SGDLS and CDR2 YYNGEE. This CDR3 contains 13 residues.

This chain links TRBV6-5 with TRBJ1-1, with D unclear. Germline CDR1 and CDR2: MNHEY and SVGAGI. The CDR3 is made up of 14 amino acids. Trimming cost V 7 bases and J 0 bases, with 12 bases left between them. CDR3 loop: CASTTGPMNTEAFF. The CDR3 DNA follows: TGTGCCAGCACCACGGGCCCGATGAACACTGAAGCTTTCTTT.

This clone appeared once. The J gene is TRBJ2-5, the V gene TRBV5-4; 9 nucleotides match TRBD2. Germline V lookup: CDR1 SGHNT, CDR2 YYREEE (reference sequence). Trimming at V came to 2 bases and at J to 0 bases, leaving 5 bases not matched to a gene. The CDR3 extends over 16 amino acids. The DNA of the CDR3 is TGTGCCAGCAGCTTAGGTAGCGGGAGTTACCAAGAGACCCAGTACTTC. It translates to CASSLGSGSYQETQYF.

The chain is built from TRBV5-1 and TRBJ1-2, with 7 bases lining up with TRBD1. V was pared by 3 bases and J by 3 bases, with 5 bases of the junction left unmatched. The CDR3 spans 14 residues. The V gene's germline CDR1 is SGHRS and CDR2 YFSETQ. Here the CDR3 reads CASSSGQDYYGYTF. Written as DNA, the CDR3 is TGCGCCAGCAGCTCCGGACAGGACTACTATGGCTACACCTTC.

This chain links TRBV14 with TRBJ1-2; D unclear. The CDR3 runs 14 residues. The germline V gene has CDR1 SGHDN and CDR2 FVKESK. The V and J ends lost 4 bases and 4 bases respectively, with 13 bases between them. CDR3 region: CASSLRGVPYGYTF. Here the CDR3 DNA reads TGTGCCAGCAGCCTGCGTGGAGTACCCTATGGCTACACCTTC.

The CDR3: CASSFRQAGRTGELFF. The CDR3 DNA reads as TGTGCCAGTAGTTTCCGACAGGCTGGTAGGACCGGGGAGCTGTTTTTT. The gene calls are TRBV19 and TRBJ2-2; maybe TRBD1 (6 bases). This CDR3 has 16 residues. The germline CDR1 and CDR2 sequences are LNHDA and SQIVND (reference sequence). V shed 5 bases and J shed 5 bases, with 18 bases lying between them.

The V gene is TRBV19, the J gene TRBJ2-6; D perhaps matches TRBD1 (6 bases). V lost 0 bases, J lost 1 base, and 10 bases lay in between. CDR1 is LNHDA and CDR2 is SQIVND in the germline V gene (reference sequence). This CDR3 comprises 17 residues. The CDR3 sequence: CASSIEVGTSGANVLTF. DNA of the CDR3: TGTGCCAGTAGTATAGAAGTCGGGACATCTGGGGCCAACGTCCTGACTTTC.

The J gene is TRBJ1-1, the V gene TRBV6-5, with D perhaps TRBD1 (5 bases). CDR3 size: 14 residues. Germline V gene lookup returns CDR1 MNHEY and CDR2 SVGAGI. Trimming shortened V by 8 bases and J by 5 bases, and 18 bases separated the two germline ends. CDR3: CASRTHRSDTEAFF. The DNA for the CDR3 is TGTGCCAGCCGGACCCACAGGTCCGATACTGAAGCTTTCTTT.

The V and J genes are TRBV5-1 and TRBJ2-5; D unresolved. The CDR3 has 14 residues. V lost 4 bases to trimming and J lost 7 bases, with 17 bases between them. The germline V gene encodes CDR1 SGHRS and CDR2 YFSETQ. CDR3 amino acids: CASSPTTGTATQYF. The CDR3 bases are TGCGCCAGCAGCCCGACGACTGGAACGGCGACCCAGTACTTC. The complete variable domain, with remaining parts taken from reference TRBV5-1 and TRBJ2-5, reads KAGVTQTPRYLIKTRGQQVTLSCSPISGHRSVSWYQQTPGQGLQFLFEYFSETQRNKGNFPGRFSGRQFSNSRSEMNVSTLELGDSALYLCASSPTTGTATQYFGPGTRLLVL.

The chain couples TRBV5-1 to TRBJ2-2, with TRBD1 identical over 9 bases. Germline CDR1 is SGHRS and CDR2 is YFSETQ. V dropped 0 bases and J dropped 10; count of bases not matched to a gene: 7. This CDR3 region has 15 residues. CDR3 amino acids: CASSLAGQGGAELFF. The CDR3 DNA is TGCGCCAGCAGCTTGGCGGGACAGGGTGGTGCGGAGCTGTTTTTT.

The chain links TRBV10-3 to TRBJ1-1, with D hard to call. The CDR3 is 13 residues long. V lost 3 bases and J 5 bases, leaving 10 bases between the germline ends. CDR1 and CDR2 from the germline V gene are ENHRY and SYGVKD. CDR3 nucleotide sequence: TGTGCCATCAGTGAAGAAATTGGGACTGAAGCTTTCTTT. Encoded protein: CAISEEIGTEAFF.

This clone was seen a single time. The genes are TRBV2 and TRBJ2-3, with TRBD1 as a possible D gene (5 bases). CDR1 SNHLY and CDR2 FYNNEI come from the germline V gene. This CDR3 has 17 amino acids. V was clipped by 5 bases and J by 5 bases, with 23 bases between them. The CDR3, as DNA: TGTGCCAGCAGTCTAAACCGGATAGGACAATGGGGAGATACGCAGTATTTT. Translating it yields CASSLNRIGQWGDTQYF.

This chain connects TRBV7-8 to TRBJ2-7; D is perhaps TRBD2 (6 bases). V was cut by 5 bases and J by 0 bases, with 14 bases left in between. This CDR3 contains 15 residues. Germline CDR1 reads SGHVS; CDR2 reads FQNEAQ. CDR3 in DNA: TGTGCCAGCAGCCTCGGGACTCTCCGCTCCTACGAGCAGTACTTC. It specifies CASSLGTLRSYEQYF.

The gene calls are TRBV18 and TRBJ1-2; D is unresolved. The CDR3 extends over 13 amino acids. Germline V gene lookup returns CDR1 KGHSH and CDR2 LQKENI. The V gene lost 3 bases and the J gene lost 1 base, with 6 bases spanning the gap. CDR3 in DNA: TGTGCCAGCTCACCGCAAGATAACTATGGCTACACCTTC. Residues: CASSPQDNYGYTF.